The text below deals with one T cell receptor beta chain. The clone's antigen remains unknown. The junction differs from germline at one of its ends, possibly a read error. This sample is part of a study of blood T cells in healthy people across ages (dated by TCRdb to the mid-2010s). With regard to the full study: Template switching captured roughly one uniquely barcoded TCR beta cDNA molecule per two T cells in model experiments. The study measured age-related changes in TCR beta repertoire diversity using deep sequencing normalized with unique cDNA molecular identifiers. Four age groups were formed from the donors: young (average around 15 years), middle-aged (approximately 39), aged (over 55) and long-lived (approximately 80). To avoid experimental bias, donors of different ages were spread randomly across the sequencing lanes. For two donors (one aged 18 to 30 and one aged 80 or older), the study analyzed two additional independent replicas of 1 million unique cDNA reads from the same blood draw. What the authors observed across the whole study: Donor CMV infection status was unknown, potentially confounding age-related changes in expanded clonotypes. Estimates of total diversity from one million sequenced T cells were regarded as lower bounds and underestimates. A strong correlation was found between observed TCR beta diversity and the percentage of naive T cells measured by flow cytometry. The long-lived group showed more naive CD4+ T cells, fewer expanded clones and increased TCR diversity than the aged group, suggesting age selection. Because profiling used bulk unsorted PBMCs, naive and antigen-experienced compartments could not be compared conclusively. As age increased, observed TCR beta diversity per million T cells dropped in a roughly linear way, and a significant reduction was already evident by age about 36.

Systemically healthy Caucasian individuals from Russia, about 38 in total and aged about 6 to 100 years, were included as donors. Approximately 10 milliliters of peripheral blood were collected from each donor into EDTA-treated Vacutainer tubes. PBMCs were isolated by Ficoll-Paque density-gradient centrifugation, with at least 6 million obtained per sample. Trizol reagent was used to extract total RNA from PBMCs, with at least 5 micrograms per sample. For every donor, flow cytometry on a PBMC aliquot measured the percentage of naive CD45RAhigh/CD27high T cells. From its cysteine to its phenylalanine, the CDR3 spans 13 amino acids. CDR3 DNA only is kept here, 39 bases in frame from base 1. CDR1 and CDR2 are read off the germline V gene as SGHRS and YFSETQ. The library relied on 5' RACE. The reads were generated on an Illumina HiSeq 2500. A second roughly 6 to 11 cycle PCR used a sample-barcoded 5' primer and a J-beta primer mix. A unique molecular identifier was introduced onto each TCR beta cDNA molecule by a template-switch 5' adaptor carrying 12 random nucleotides. At least 2.5 million CDR3-containing paired-end reads were obtained from each sample. The Mint cDNA synthesis kit, primed by a TRBC-specific oligonucleotide, was used to synthesize first-strand cDNA from all RNA. All cDNA was treated with uracil-DNA glycosylase and then went through a first 18-cycle PCR with the universal primers M1SS and BC2_uni_R. On the authors' methods: For normalization, 1 million high-quality reads, each with a distinct molecular identifier, were randomly selected from each sample. Instead of being binned into consensus sequences, reads that shared molecular identifiers were thrown out. MiTCR, with a Q25 quality threshold and the strictest error-elimination algorithm, was used for CDR3 identification, clonotype clustering and error correction. Lower-bound total TCR beta diversity was estimated with a nonparametric unseen species model using Euler transformation. Using fastp at Q25 and MiXCR, TCRdb reprocessed the public reads and kept productive beta chains. Entries that share a CDR3 protein sequence are merged under the most common genes and DNA. TCRdb, not the authors, supplied the V and J calls. The sample table holds some 1.5 million distinct CDR3 sequences, of which 28% were seen once. The top ten clonotypes cover less than 9.5% of the sample.

Sequencing was performed on blood. Rearrangement joined TRBV5-1 to TRBJ2-3, and perhaps TRBD2 as D gene, on 6 matching bases. The source of this sequence is a woman aged 25 to 39 in good health. The DNA reads as follows: TGCACCAGCAGCCGCGGAGGGTCGGATACGCAGTATTTT. This codes for CTSSRGGSDTQYF.